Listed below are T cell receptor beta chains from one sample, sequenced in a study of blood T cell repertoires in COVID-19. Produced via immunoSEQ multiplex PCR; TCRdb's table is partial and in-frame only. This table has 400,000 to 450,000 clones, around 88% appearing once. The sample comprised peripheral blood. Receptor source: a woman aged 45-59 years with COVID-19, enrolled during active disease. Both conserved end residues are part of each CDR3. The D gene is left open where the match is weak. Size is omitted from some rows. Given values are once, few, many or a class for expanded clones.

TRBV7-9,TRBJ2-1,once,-,TGTGCCAGCAGCTTTCAGGGTTCACCCTCATACAATGAGCAGTTCTTC,CASSFQGSPSYNEQFF
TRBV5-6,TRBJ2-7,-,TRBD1,TGTGCCAGCAGCCCCCAGGTAGGGCAGGGGGATTCATACGAGCAGTACTTC,CASSPQVGQGDSYEQYF
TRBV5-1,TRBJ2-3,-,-,TGCGCCAGCAGCTTGGGAGGACTACTCACAGATACGCAGTATTTT,CASSLGGLLTDTQYF
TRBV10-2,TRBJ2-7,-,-,TGCGCCAGCAGTATCGTCTCCGAGCAGTACTTC,CASSIVSEQYF
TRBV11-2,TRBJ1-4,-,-,TGTGCCAGCACCCCCGGACTGGCAACTAATGAAAAACTGTTTTTT,CASTPGLATNEKLFF
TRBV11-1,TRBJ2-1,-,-,TGTGCCAGCAGCGTTAGAGGGAGTGAGCAGTTCTTC,CASSVRGSEQFF
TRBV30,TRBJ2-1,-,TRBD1,TGTGCCTGGCGTAGGGGGCCGGACAATGAGCAGTTCTTC,CAWRRGPDNEQFF
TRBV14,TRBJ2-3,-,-,TGTGCCAGCAGCCAAGTCTACGGGGCGGGGACAGATACGCAGTATTTT,CASSQVYGAGTDTQYF
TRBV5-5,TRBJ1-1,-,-,TGTGCCAGCAGCTTACTTGTCAGGGATACTGAAGCTTTCTTT,CASSLLVRDTEAFF
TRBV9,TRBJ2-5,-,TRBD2,TGTGCCAGCACACCGGATGGGGGGGGAGCAGAGACCCAGTACTTC,CASTPDGGGAETQYF
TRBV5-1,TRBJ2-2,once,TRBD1,TGCGCCAGCAGCTGGAAGGGACAGTTCACCGGGGAGCTGTTTTTT,CASSWKGQFTGELFF
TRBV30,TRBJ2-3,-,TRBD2,TGTGCCTGGACTAGCGGGGGGGATACGCAGTATTTT,CAWTSGGDTQYF
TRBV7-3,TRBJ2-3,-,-,TGTGCCAGCAGCTTAATGGGGGCGCTTAGCACAGATACGCAGTATTTT,CASSLMGALSTDTQYF
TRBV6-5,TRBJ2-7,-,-,TGTGCCAGCCGGTTCTTGAGGCTGCTCTCCTACGAGCAGTACTTC,CASRFLRLLSYEQYF
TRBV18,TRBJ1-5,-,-,TGTGCCAGCTCACCAACGGGGGGGGGCAATCAGCCCCAGCATTTT,CASSPTGGGNQPQHF
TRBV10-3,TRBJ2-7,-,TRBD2,TGTGCCATCAGTGAGACTAGGACTAGCGGATCCTACGAGCAGTACTTC,CAISETRTSGSYEQYF
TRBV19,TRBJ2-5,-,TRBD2,TGTGCCAGTAGTCCAGGGAGCCTAGCGGGGGGGCCGGGGGAGACCCAGTACTTC,CASSPGSLAGGPGETQYF
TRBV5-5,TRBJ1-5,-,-,TGTGCCAGCAGCCGAAGGCACCTGGCGGGGAAAGAGAATCAGCCCCAGCATTTT,CASSRRHLAGKENQPQHF
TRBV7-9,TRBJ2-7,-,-,TGTGCCAGCAGCCCTCCCCCTCTGTACGAGCAGTACTTC,CASSPPPLYEQYF
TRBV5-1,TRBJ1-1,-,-,TGCGCCAGCAGCTTAGAGGGGAACACTGAAGCTTTCTTT,CASSLEGNTEAFF
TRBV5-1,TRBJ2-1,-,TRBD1,TGCGCCAGCAGCTTGGACTCAGGGGGCTTTGAGCAGTTCTTC,CASSLDSGGFEQFF
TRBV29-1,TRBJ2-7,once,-,TGCAGCGTTGTTGACTCGCGAGAGCAGTACTTC,CSVVDSREQYF
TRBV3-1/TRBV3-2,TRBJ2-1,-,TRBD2,TGTGCCAGCAGCCTTTCCGGGGGGGCCGGGAATGAGCAGTTCTTC,CASSLSGGAGNEQFF
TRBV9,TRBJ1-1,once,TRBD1,TGTGCCAGCAGTAGGACAGGGGGAACTGAAGCTTTCTTT,CASSRTGGTEAFF
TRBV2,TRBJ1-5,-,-,TGTGCCAGCAGTGTCCAGTTCTTGGCCAGATCAGATCAGCCCCAGCATTTT,CASSVQFLARSDQPQHF
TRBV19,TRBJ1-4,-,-,TGTGCCAGTAGTAGGGACAATGTTGAAGAAAAACTGTTTTTT,CASSRDNVEEKLFF
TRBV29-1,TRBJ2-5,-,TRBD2,TGCAGCGTTGGGAGTTCTTCCCGGGAGGCGACCCAGTACTTC,CSVGSSSREATQYF
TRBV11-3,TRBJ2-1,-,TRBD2,TGTGCCAGCAGCCCGAATAGCGGGGGAAACAATGAGCAGTTCTTC,CASSPNSGGNNEQFF
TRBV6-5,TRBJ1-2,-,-,TGTGCCAGCAGTTACTCAGGCGGTCGCTATGGCTACACCTTC,CASSYSGGRYGYTF
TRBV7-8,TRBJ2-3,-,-,TGTGCCAGCAGCCCAACCACAGGCACAGATACGCAGTATTTT,CASSPTTGTDTQYF
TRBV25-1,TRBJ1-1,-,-,TGTGCCAGCAGCCCCGGGACACCCCAACAAGCTTTCTTT,CASSPGTPQQAFF
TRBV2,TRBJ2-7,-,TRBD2,TGTGCCAGCAGTTCGGAGAGGGGAGGGTACGAGCAGTACTTC,CASSSERGGYEQYF
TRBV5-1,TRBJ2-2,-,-,TGCGCCAGCAGCACGGGGGCGAACACCGGGGAGCTGTTTTTT,CASSTGANTGELFF
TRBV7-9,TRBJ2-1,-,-,TGTGCCAGCAGAAAAGAGGGATACCAGCAGTTCTTC,CASRKEGYQQFF
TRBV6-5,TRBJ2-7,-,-,TGTGCCAGCAGGATGGCAGGAACGATCTCCTACGAGCAGTACTTC,CASRMAGTISYEQYF
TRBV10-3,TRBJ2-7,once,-,TGTGCCTCACGGGGGTTTCGGGGATCCTACGAGCAGTACTTC,CASRGFRGSYEQYF
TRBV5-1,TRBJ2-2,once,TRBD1,TGCGCCAGCCGGTCGGGACAGGGATCGAACGGGGAGCTGTTTTTT,CASRSGQGSNGELFF
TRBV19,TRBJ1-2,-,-,TGTGCCAGTAGTATCTTCCAGGAATTCGCTAACTATGGCTACACCTTC,CASSIFQEFANYGYTF
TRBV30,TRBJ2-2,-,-,TGTGCCTGGAGTCCTACCATCACCGGGGAGCTGTTTTTT,CAWSPTITGELFF
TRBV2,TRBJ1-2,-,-,TGTGCCAGCAGTGAAGACAGGGTAGGCTATGGCTACACCTTC,CASSEDRVGYGYTF
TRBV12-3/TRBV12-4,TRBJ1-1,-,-,TGTGCCAGCAGTTTCCAAAAGAACACTGAAGCTTTCTTT,CASSFQKNTEAFF
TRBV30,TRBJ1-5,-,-,TGTGCCTGGAGTGTACAAAACGATCAGCCCCAGCATTTT,CAWSVQNDQPQHF
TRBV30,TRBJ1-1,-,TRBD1,TGTGCCTGGAGTCCGGGACAGAGTTTAGTTGCTTTCTTT,CAWSPGQSLVAFF
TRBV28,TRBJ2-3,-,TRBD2,TGTGCCAGCAGTCTCGGACTAGCGGGGGGGCCGGGTACAGATACGCAGTATTTT,CASSLGLAGGPGTDTQYF
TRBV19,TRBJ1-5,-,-,TGTGCCAGTAGCCCCGGGGGGCGCATCGAATTCAGCAATCAGCCCCAGCATTTT,CASSPGGRIEFSNQPQHF